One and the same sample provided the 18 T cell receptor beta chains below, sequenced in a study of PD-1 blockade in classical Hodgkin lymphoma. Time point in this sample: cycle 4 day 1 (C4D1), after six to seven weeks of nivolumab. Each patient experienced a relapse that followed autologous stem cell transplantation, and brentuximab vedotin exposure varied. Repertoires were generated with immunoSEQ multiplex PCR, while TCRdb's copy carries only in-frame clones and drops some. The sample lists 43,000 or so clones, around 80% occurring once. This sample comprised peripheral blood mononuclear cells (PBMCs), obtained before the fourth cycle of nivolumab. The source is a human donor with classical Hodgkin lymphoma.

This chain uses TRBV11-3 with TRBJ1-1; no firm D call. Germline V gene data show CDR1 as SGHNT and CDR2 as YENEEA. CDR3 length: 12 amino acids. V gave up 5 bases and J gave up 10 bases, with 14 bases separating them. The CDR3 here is CASSLQAWGAFF. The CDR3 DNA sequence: TGTGCCAGCAGCCTTCAGGCCTGGGGAGCTTTCTTT.

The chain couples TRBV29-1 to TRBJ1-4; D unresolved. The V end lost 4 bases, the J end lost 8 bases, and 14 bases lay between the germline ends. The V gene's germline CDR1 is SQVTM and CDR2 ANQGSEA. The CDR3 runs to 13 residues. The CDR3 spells CSVVAGDREKLFF. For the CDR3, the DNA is TGCAGCGTTGTGGCAGGTGATCGGGAAAAACTGTTTTTT.

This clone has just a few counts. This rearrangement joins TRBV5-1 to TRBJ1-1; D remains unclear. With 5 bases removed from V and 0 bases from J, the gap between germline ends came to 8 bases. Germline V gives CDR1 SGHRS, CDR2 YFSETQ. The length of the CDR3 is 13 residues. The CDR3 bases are TGCGCCAGCAGTGGGCAGATGAACACTGAAGCTTTCTTT. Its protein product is CASSGQMNTEAFF.

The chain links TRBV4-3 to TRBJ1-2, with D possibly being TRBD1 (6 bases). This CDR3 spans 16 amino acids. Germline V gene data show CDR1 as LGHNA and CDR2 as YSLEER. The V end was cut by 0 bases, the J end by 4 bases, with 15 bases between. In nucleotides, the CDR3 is TGCGCCAGCAGCCAAGATTTGGGGGGGCCATTCTATGGCTACACCTTC. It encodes CASSQDLGGPFYGYTF.

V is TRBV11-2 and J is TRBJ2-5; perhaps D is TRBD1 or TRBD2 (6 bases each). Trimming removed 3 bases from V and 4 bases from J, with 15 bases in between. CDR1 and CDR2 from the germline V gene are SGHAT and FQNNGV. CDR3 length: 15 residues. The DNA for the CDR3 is TGTGCCAGCAGCTTCTTTGGGGGGCGAAGAGAGACCCAGTACTTC. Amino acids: CASSFFGGRRETQYF.

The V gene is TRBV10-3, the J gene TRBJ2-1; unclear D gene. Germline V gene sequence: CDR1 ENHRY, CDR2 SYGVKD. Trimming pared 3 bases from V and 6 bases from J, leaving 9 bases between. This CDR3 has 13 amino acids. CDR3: CAISEWELNEQFF. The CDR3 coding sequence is TGTGCCATCAGTGAATGGGAACTCAATGAGCAGTTCTTC.

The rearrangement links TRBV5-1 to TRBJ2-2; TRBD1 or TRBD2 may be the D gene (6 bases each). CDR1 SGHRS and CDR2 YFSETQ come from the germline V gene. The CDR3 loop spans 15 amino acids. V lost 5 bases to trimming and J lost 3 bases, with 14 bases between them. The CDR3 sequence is CASRLRGADTGELFF. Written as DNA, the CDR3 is TGCGCCAGCAGGCTTAGGGGGGCCGACACCGGGGAGCTGTTTTTT.

The CDR3 DNA follows: TGTGCCAGCAGCCAAGCCGGGACAGGGGATGATGGCTACACCTTC. This codes for CASSQAGTGDDGYTF. V gene TRBV28 combines with J gene TRBJ1-2, with 10 bases identical to TRBD1. Looked up from germline, CDR1 is MDHEN and CDR2 is SYDVKM. V was clipped by 6 bases and J by 6 bases; unmatched bases: 10. CDR3 length: 15 residues.

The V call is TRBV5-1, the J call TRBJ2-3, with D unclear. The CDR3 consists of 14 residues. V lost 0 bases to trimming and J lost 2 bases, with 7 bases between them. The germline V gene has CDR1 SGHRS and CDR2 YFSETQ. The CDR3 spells CASSLGRPTDTQYF. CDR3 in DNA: TGCGCCAGCAGCTTGGGGCGGCCCACAGATACGCAGTATTTT.

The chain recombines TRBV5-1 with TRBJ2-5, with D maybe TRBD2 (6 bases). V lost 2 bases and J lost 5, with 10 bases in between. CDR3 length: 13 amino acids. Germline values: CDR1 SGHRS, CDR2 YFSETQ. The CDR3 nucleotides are TGCGCCAGCAGCTTCGCTAGCGAGGAGACCCAGTACTTC. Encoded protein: CASSFASEETQYF.

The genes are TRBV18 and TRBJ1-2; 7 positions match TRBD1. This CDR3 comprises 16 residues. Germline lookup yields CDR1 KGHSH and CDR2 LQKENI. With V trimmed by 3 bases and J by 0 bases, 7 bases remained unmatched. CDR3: CASSPMKGGPNYGYTF. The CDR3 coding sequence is TGTGCCAGCTCACCCATGAAAGGGGGCCCTAACTATGGCTACACCTTC. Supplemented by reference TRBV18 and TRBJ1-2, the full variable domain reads NAGVMQNPRHLVRRRGQEARLRCSPMKGHSHVYWYRQLPEEGLKFMVYLQKENIIDESGMPKERFSAEFPKEGPSILRIQQVVRGDSAAYFCASSPMKGGPNYGYTFGSGTRLTVV.

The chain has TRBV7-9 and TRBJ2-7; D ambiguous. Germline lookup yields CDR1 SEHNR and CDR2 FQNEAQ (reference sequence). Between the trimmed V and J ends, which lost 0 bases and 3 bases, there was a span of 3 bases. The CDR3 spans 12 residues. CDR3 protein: CASSLALYEQYF. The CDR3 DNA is TGTGCCAGCAGCTTAGCCCTCTACGAGCAGTACTTC.

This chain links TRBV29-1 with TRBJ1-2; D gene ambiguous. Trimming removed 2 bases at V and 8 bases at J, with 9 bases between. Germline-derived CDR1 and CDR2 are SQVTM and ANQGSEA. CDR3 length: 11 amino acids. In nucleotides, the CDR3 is TGCAGCGTTGAAACGGGAATAGGCTACACCTTC. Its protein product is CSVETGIGYTF. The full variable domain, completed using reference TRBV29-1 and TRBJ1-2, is SAVISQKPSRDICQRGTSLTIQCQVDSQVTMMFWYRQQPGQSLTLIATANQGSEATYESGFVIDKFPISRPNLTFSTLTVSNMSPEDSSIYLCSVETGIGYTFGSGTRLTVV.

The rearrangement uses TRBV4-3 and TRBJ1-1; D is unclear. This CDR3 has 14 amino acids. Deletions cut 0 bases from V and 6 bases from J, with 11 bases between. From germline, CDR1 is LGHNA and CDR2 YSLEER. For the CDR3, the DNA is TGCGCCAGCAGCCAAGATGGGCCCGGGGCTGAAGCTTTCTTT. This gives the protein CASSQDGPGAEAFF.

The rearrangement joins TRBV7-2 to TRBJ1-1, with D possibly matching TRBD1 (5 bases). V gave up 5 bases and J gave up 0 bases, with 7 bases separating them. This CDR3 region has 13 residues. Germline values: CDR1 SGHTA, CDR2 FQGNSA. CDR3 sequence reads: CASSRQMNTEAFF. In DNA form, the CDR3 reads TGTGCCAGCAGCCGACAGATGAACACTGAAGCTTTCTTT.

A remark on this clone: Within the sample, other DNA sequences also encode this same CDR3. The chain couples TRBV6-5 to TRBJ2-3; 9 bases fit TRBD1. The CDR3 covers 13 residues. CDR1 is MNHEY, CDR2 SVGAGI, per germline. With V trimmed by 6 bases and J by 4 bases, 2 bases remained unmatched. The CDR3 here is CASRRQGADTQYF. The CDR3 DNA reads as TGTGCCAGCAGGAGACAGGGGGCAGATACGCAGTATTTT.

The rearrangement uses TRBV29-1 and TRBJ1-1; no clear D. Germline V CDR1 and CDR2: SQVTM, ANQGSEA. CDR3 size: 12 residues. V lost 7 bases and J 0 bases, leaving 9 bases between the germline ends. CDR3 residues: CSGGSLNTEAFF. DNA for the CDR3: TGCAGCGGTGGATCTCTGAACACTGAAGCTTTCTTT.

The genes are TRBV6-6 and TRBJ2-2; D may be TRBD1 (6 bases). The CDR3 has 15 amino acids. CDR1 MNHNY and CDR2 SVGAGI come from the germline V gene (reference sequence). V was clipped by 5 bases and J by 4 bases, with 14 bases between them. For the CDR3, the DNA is TGTGCCAGCAGTCGCAGGGGCGAGAGCACCGGGGAGCTGTTTTTT. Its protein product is CASSRRGESTGELFF.